Given below is one T cell receptor (beta chain) in context. The sample belongs to a study of CD4 and CD8 cells across lung adenocarcinoma regions. Using its own MiXCR run on the PCR reads, TCRdb lists one record per CDR3 protein. The data contain 12,000 or so distinct CDR3 sequences, around 50% of them seen just once; the ten biggest clones take up 26%. Germline-derived CDR1 and CDR2 are MNHNS and SASEGT. This CDR3 comprises 11 residues. Trimming took off 10 bases at V and 2 bases at J, with 8 bases between the two ends. The receptor's source is a female donor with lung adenocarcinoma. The CD4 and CD8 labels of this study may be unreliable. Sample: CD8+ T cells from the margin of a lung tumor. The chain recombines TRBV6-1 with TRBJ1-1; D is possibly TRBD1 (5 bases). This chain's CDR3 is CATQGNTEAFF. The DNA for the CDR3 is TGTGCCACGCAGGGTAACACTGAAGCTTTCTTT.